What follows are 21 T cell receptor beta chains derived from one specimen sequenced in a study of control samples from healthy donors and cancer patients. TCRdb's table, derived via immunoSEQ multiplex PCR, lists solely in-frame clones and lacks some. The sample records 150,000 to 200,000 clones, roughly 95% being singletons. The sample consisted of blood. The receptors here all came from a woman aged 25 to 39 in good health.

The chain couples TRBV5-6 to TRBJ2-5, with a tentative D call TRBD1 (6 bases). The CDR3 has 15 amino acids. V was shortened by 1 base and J by 6 bases, with 16 bases between the two germline ends. Germline V gives CDR1 SGHDT, CDR2 YYEEEE. CDR3 protein: CASSLWVQGRQTQYF. For the CDR3, the DNA is TGTGCCAGCAGCTTGTGGGTACAGGGTAGGCAGACCCAGTACTTC.

This chain uses TRBV15 with TRBJ1-2; tentatively, D is TRBD1 (6 bases). CDR3 length: 15 amino acids. Germline CDR1 LNHNV, CDR2 YYDKDF (reference sequence). Trimming took off 3 bases at V and 2 bases at J, with 13 bases between the two ends. Written as DNA, the CDR3 is TGTGCCACCAGCAGTACCGACAGGTTGAACTATGGCTACACCTTC. Residues: CATSSTDRLNYGYTF.

This chain links TRBV28 with TRBJ2-7; D gene unclear. Germline loops: CDR1 MDHEN, CDR2 SYDVKM. V was cut by 3 bases and J by 2 bases, with 8 bases left in between. The length of the CDR3 is 13 residues. CDR3 DNA sequence: TGTGCCAGCAGTTTTCACTCGCCCTACGAGCAGTACTTC. It codes for CASSFHSPYEQYF.

The chain joins TRBV25-1 to TRBJ2-5, with 9 bases identical to TRBD1. This CDR3 is 16 amino acids long. With 0 bases clipped from V and 1 base from J, the junction kept 3 bases outside the gene matches. CDR1 is MGHDK and CDR2 is SYGVNS in the germline V gene. The CDR3: CASSEYGGQGQETQYF. The CDR3 nucleotides are TGTGCCAGCAGTGAATATGGGGGACAGGGCCAAGAGACCCAGTACTTC.

This chain uses TRBV5-1 with TRBJ2-1, with 8 nucleotides matching TRBD2. Germline trimming cut 3 bases from V and 6 bases from J; bases unmatched to any gene: 2. CDR3 length: 13 residues. The germline CDR1 and CDR2 sequences are SGHRS and YFSETQ. The CDR3 DNA sequence: TGCGCCAGCAGCTCTGGACTAGCCAATGAGCAGTTCTTC. This sequence encodes CASSSGLANEQFF. The full variable domain, in which reference TRBV5-1 and TRBJ2-1 provide the parts outside the CDR3, is KAGVTQTPRYLIKTRGQQVTLSCSPISGHRSVSWYQQTPGQGLQFLFEYFSETQRNKGNFPGRFSGRQFSNSRSEMNVSTLELGDSALYLCASSSGLANEQFFGPGTRLTVL.

The rearrangement links TRBV10-3 to TRBJ2-1; tentatively, D is TRBD2 (5 bases). Germline V gives CDR1 ENHRY, CDR2 SYGVKD. Trimming shortened V by 6 bases and J by 12 bases, and 24 bases separated the two germline ends. The CDR3 sequence is 15 residues long. CDR3 nucleotide sequence: TGTGCCATCAGCGAGGACTTGCGGGCCTTTAGGAGGCAGTTCTTC. Translation gives CAISEDLRAFRRQFF.

This clone occurred once. The chain has TRBV5-5 and TRBJ1-4; no clear D. This CDR3 is 14 amino acids long. Trimming took off 0 bases at V and 8 bases at J, with 11 bases between the two ends. The germline V gene encodes CDR1 SGHKS and CDR2 YYEKEE (reference sequence). In DNA form, the CDR3 reads TGTGCCAGCAGCTTGGCCGGACGGCCGGAAAAACTGTTTTTT. Translation: CASSLAGRPEKLFF.

The gene calls are TRBV7-9 and TRBJ2-2, with a weak D call TRBD2 (5 bases). Trimming took 6 bases from V and 3 from J, leaving 20 bases between them. In germline, CDR1 is SEHNR, CDR2 FQNEAQ (reference sequence). CDR3 length: 17 amino acids. The CDR3 bases are TGTGCCAGCAGACAGAATCCGGGGAACCGGGACACCGGGGAGCTGTTTTTT. This gives the protein CASRQNPGNRDTGELFF.

The gene calls are TRBV5-1 and TRBJ1-6; a weak D match, TRBD1 (6 bases). The V end was cut by 2 bases, the J end by 8 bases, with 14 bases between. The CDR3 covers 15 residues. The V gene's germline CDR1 is SGHRS and CDR2 YFSETQ. As DNA, the CDR3 is TGCGCCAGCAGCTTCGGGGCCCCAGGGGATTCACCCCTCCACTTT. This translates into CASSFGAPGDSPLHF.

The count of this clone is one. This chain joins TRBV29-1 and TRBJ1-2; D is unclear. This CDR3 spans 12 amino acids. Germline lookup yields CDR1 SQVTM and CDR2 ANQGSEA. Trimming cost V 5 bases and J 1 base, with 8 bases left between them. The CDR3 DNA reads TGCAGCGTTTTCCGGGGTAACTATGGCTACACCTTC. Encoded protein: CSVFRGNYGYTF.

The chain joins TRBV19 to TRBJ1-5; D gene uncertain. With 0 bases removed from V and 6 bases from J, the gap between germline ends came to 6 bases. The CDR3 sequence is 13 residues long. The germline CDR1 and CDR2 sequences are LNHDA and SQIVND (reference sequence). In DNA form, the CDR3 reads TGTGCCAGTAGTATAGATCCTCGTCAGCCCCAGCATTTT. Residues: CASSIDPRQPQHF.

V usage is TRBV3-1 (or the pseudogene TRBV3-2) and J usage is TRBJ2-7, with 12 bases that match TRBD1. Trimming cost V 1 base and J 4 bases; bases outside gene matches: 2. Germline CDR1 and CDR2: LGHDT and YNNKEL (reference sequence). The CDR3 extends over 15 amino acids. The chain's CDR3 is CASSQVGQGAYEQYF. DNA of the CDR3: TGTGCCAGCAGCCAAGTGGGACAGGGGGCATACGAGCAGTACTTC.

The V call is TRBV18, the J call TRBJ1-2; the D gene is possibly TRBD1 (6 bases). There are 13 residues in the CDR3. Trimming took off 5 bases at V and 4 bases at J, with 11 bases between the two ends. Germline V lookup: CDR1 KGHSH, CDR2 LQKENI. CDR3 loop: CASSTQGGYGYTF. CDR3 nucleotide sequence: TGTGCCAGCTCAACACAGGGCGGCTATGGCTACACCTTC. Using reference TRBV18 and TRBJ1-2 for the parts outside the CDR3, the full variable domain is NAGVMQNPRHLVRRRGQEARLRCSPMKGHSHVYWYRQLPEEGLKFMVYLQKENIIDESGMPKERFSAEFPKEGPSILRIQQVVRGDSAAYFCASSTQGGYGYTFGSGTRLTVV.

As for this clone: Other nucleotide sequences in the sample specify the same CDR3. The gene calls are TRBV6-5 and TRBJ2-3; D may be TRBD1 (6 bases). The CDR3 contains 11 residues. The V gene lost 5 bases and the J gene lost 6 bases, with 6 bases spanning the gap. CDR1 and CDR2 (germline): MNHEY, SVGAGI. CDR3 in DNA: TGTGCCAGCAGTAGGGGGGATACGCAGTATTTT. Translated: CASSRGDTQYF.

This clone was seen more than once but under ten times. The V and J genes are TRBV27 and TRBJ2-3; D not resolved. The CDR3 is 17 residues long. The germline V gene encodes CDR1 MNHEY and CDR2 SMNVEV (reference sequence). Deletions cut 2 bases from V and 4 bases from J, with 19 bases between. CDR3 coding DNA: TGTGCCAGCAGTTTAGTGCGGTCTCCAACCGGGTCAGATACGCAGTATTTT. This codes for CASSLVRSPTGSDTQYF.

The chain uses TRBV29-1 and TRBJ2-5, with 10 bases lining up with TRBD2. The CDR3 consists of 14 residues. Germline assignment: CDR1 SQVTM and CDR2 ANQGSEA. V lost 5 bases, J lost 4 bases, and 7 bases stayed unmatched. The CDR3 is CSVTIAGGPETQYF. Written as DNA, the CDR3 is TGCAGCGTTACGATAGCGGGAGGTCCAGAGACCCAGTACTTC.

CDR3 amino acids: CASSLNGGTLGTEAFF. CDR3 nucleotide sequence: TGTGCCAGCAGCTTAAATGGGGGAACCCTAGGAACTGAAGCTTTCTTT. The chain has TRBV7-3 and TRBJ1-1; maybe TRBD1 (5 bases). The CDR3 covers 16 residues. The germline V and J ends were trimmed by 1 base and 5 bases, with 17 bases remaining between them. The germline gives CDR1 SGHTA, CDR2 FQGTGA.

The rearrangement joins TRBV9 to TRBJ2-1; a possible D gene is TRBD2 (5 bases). V lost 4 bases, J lost 6 bases, and 17 bases lay in between. CDR3 length: 15 amino acids. In germline, CDR1 is SGDLS, CDR2 YYNGEE. The CDR3 sequence: CASSQSFGMVNEQFF. DNA for the CDR3: TGTGCCAGCAGCCAGAGCTTCGGGATGGTCAATGAGCAGTTCTTC. The whole variable domain, remainder taken from reference TRBV9 and TRBJ2-1, is DSGVTQTPKHLITATGQRVTLRCSPRSGDLSVYWYQQSLDQGLQFLIQYYNGEERAKGNILERFSAQQFPDLHSELNLSSLELGDSALYFCASSQSFGMVNEQFFGPGTRLTVL.

The rearrangement links TRBV10-3 to TRBJ2-1; no firm D call. V was pared by 4 bases and J by 0 bases, with 13 bases between. This CDR3 has 16 amino acids. Germline V gives CDR1 ENHRY, CDR2 SYGVKD. CDR3 DNA sequence: TGTGCCATCAGTGGTGTTGTCACGAGCTCCTACAATGAGCAGTTCTTC. Its translation: CAISGVVTSSYNEQFF.

V gene TRBV30 combines with J gene TRBJ2-1; 9 nucleotides agree with TRBD1. CDR1 and CDR2 (germline): GTSNPN, SVGIG (reference sequence). The CDR3 loop spans 13 amino acids. V lost 7 bases, J lost 6 bases, and 7 bases stayed unmatched. As DNA, the CDR3 is TGTGCCTCACGGGACAGGGTTAGCAATGAGCAGTTCTTC. Its protein product is CASRDRVSNEQFF.

The chain links TRBV5-4 to TRBJ2-1; TRBD1 matches at 7 bases. The germline V gene encodes CDR1 SGHNT and CDR2 YYREEE (reference sequence). This CDR3 comprises 15 residues. The J segment lost 10 bases and the V segment lost 7 bases, leaving 17 bases of the junction unmatched. CDR3 DNA sequence: TGTGCCAGCGGGACCCCCCGACAGGGTGAATGGGAGCAGTTCTTC. This encodes CASGTPRQGEWEQFF.